This T cell receptor (beta chain) came from a study of quantifying T cell responses using KT2 cells. On the study more broadly: RNA was reverse transcribed with TCR alpha and beta constant-region primers.

An oligo carrying a UMI was ligated to the cDNA 3' end. First-round PCR used three to five cycles and beta primers RC1.1 and RC1.2 covering TRBC1 and TRBC2. TCRdb re-called the UMI-ligation and nested PCR reads through MiXCR, storing one row per CDR3 protein. Of 60,000 or so distinct CDR3 sequences in the sample, about 12% were seen once. This clonotype was observed a few times. Germline trimming cut 6 bases from V and 7 bases from J; bases unmatched to any gene: 8. This CDR3 contains 13 residues. The J gene is TRBJ1-2, the V gene TRBV12-3 or TRBV12-4; 7 bases fit TRBD1. Input material: PBMCs spiked with cells of the T cell clone KT2. The TCR originated in a human donor. This CDR3 is CASSEGQYRGYTF. Here the CDR3 DNA reads TGTGCCAGCAGCGAGGGACAGTATCGTGGCTACACCTTC.